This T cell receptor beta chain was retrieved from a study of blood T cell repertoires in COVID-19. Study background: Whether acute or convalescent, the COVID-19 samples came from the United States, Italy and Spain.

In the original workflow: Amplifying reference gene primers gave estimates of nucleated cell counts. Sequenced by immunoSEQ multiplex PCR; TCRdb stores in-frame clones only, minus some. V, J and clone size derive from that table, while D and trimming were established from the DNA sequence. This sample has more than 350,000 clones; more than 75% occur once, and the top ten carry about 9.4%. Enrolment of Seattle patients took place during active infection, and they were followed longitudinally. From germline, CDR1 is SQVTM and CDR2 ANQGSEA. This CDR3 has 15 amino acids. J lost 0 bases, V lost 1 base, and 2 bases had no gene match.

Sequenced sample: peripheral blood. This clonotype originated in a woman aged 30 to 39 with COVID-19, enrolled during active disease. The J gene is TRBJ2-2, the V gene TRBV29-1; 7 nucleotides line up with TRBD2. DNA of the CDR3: TGCAGCGTTGAAGGCCTAGCGGCGAACACCGGGGAGCTGTTTTTT. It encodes CSVEGLAANTGELFF.